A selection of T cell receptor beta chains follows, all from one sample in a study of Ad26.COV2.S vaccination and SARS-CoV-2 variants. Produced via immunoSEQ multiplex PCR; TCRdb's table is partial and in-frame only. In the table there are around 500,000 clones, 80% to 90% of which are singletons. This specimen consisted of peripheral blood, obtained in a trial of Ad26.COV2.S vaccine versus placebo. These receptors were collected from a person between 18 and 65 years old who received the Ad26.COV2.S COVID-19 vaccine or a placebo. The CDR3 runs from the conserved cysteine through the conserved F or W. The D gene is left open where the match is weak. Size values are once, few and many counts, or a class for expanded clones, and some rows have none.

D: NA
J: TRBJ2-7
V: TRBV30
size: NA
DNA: TGTGCCTGGAGCGGCCGGGCAGGTTCCTACGAGCAGTACTTC
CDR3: CAWSGRAGSYEQYF

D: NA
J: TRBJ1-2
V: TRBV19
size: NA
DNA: TGTGCCAGTAGTCGCAAGGGCGCTGGCTACACCTTC
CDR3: CASSRKGAGYTF

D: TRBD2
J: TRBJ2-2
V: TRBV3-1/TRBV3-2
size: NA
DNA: TGTGCCAGCAGCCAACAACTAGCGGGAGAACCCGGGGAGCTGTTTTTT
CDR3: CASSQQLAGEPGELFF

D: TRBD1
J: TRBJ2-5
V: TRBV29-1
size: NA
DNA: TGCAGCGTTATACAGGGGTTGGGAGAGACCCAGTACTTC
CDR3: CSVIQGLGETQYF

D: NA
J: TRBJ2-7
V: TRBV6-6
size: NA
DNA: TGTGCCAGCAGTTACTCTCGTGTCTCCTACGAGCAGTACTTC
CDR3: CASSYSRVSYEQYF

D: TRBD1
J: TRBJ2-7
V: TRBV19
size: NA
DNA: TGTGCCAGTAGTACGGACAGGGTGGGCTACGAGCAGTACTTC
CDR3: CASSTDRVGYEQYF

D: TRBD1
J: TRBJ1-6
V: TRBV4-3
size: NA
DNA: TGCGCCAGCAGCCAAGATCTTGGGACAGTAGAGTCACCCCTCCACTTT
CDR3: CASSQDLGTVESPLHF

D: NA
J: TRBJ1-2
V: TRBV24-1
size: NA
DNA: TGTGCCACCAGTGATTTGAGGCAGGGCGGCTACACCTTC
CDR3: CATSDLRQGGYTF

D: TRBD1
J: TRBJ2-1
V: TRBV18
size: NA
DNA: TGTGCCAGCTCACAAGACAGGGGGAGGCTCAATGAGCAGTTCTTC
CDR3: CASSQDRGRLNEQFF

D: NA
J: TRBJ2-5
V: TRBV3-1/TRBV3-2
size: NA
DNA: TGTGCCAGCAGCCCCTGGCTCCAAGAGACCCAGTACTTC
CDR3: CASSPWLQETQYF

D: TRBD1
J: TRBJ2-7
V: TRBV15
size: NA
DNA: TGTGCCACCAGCCAAGGGGACAGCTCCTACGAGCAGTACTTC
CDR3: CATSQGDSSYEQYF

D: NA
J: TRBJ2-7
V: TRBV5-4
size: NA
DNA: TGTGCCAGCAGGCGGGATATGTCCTACGAGCAGTACTTC
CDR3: CASRRDMSYEQYF

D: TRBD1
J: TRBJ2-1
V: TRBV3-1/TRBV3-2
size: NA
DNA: TGTGCCAGCAGCCAACAGACAGGGGCGGGATGGCAGTTCTTC
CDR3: CASSQQTGAGWQFF

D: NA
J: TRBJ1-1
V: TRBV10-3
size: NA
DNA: TGTGCCATCAGTGAGGGGGTCAGGGGAGCTTTCTTT
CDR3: CAISEGVRGAFF

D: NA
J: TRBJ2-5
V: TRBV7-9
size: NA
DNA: TGTGCCAGCAGCTCAGAAGAGACCCAGTACTTC
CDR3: CASSSEETQYF

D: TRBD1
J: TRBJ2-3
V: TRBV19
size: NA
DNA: TGTGCCAGTAGTGCACCGGGACAGGGTACAGATACGCAGTATTTT
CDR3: CASSAPGQGTDTQYF

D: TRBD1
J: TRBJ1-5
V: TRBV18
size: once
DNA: TGTGCCAGCTCGCGCGGACAGGCGTATAGCAATCAGCCCCAGCATTTT
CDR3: CASSRGQAYSNQPQHF

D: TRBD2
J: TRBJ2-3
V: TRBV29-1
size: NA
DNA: TGCAGCGTTGGGGCCGGGACTAGCGGAGCTAGCACAGATACGCAGTATTTT
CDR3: CSVGAGTSGASTDTQYF

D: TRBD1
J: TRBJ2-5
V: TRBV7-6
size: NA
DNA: TGTGCCAGCAGCTCCGGACAGGGGCTGATGGAGACCCAGTACTTC
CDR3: CASSSGQGLMETQYF

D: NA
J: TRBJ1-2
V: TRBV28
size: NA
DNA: TGTGCCTGCTACAGACCCCCAACCCGTGGCTACACCTTC
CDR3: CACYRPPTRGYTF